These 32 T cell receptor beta chains were sequenced from one sample in a study of blood T cell repertoires in COVID-19. Profiled with immunoSEQ multiplex PCR; TCRdb holds only in-frame clones, not every one. The table includes around 320,000 clones, more than 85% detected once. Sequenced material: PBMCs or T cells enriched from blood (not recorded which). All receptors derive from a woman in her twenties or thirties who had been exposed to COVID-19.

The V call is TRBV10-3, the J call TRBJ2-2; 9 bases match TRBD2. The germline V gene encodes CDR1 ENHRY and CDR2 SYGVKD. Trimming took 10 bases from V and 2 from J; bases not matched to a gene: 11. The CDR3 is made up of 16 amino acids. The CDR3 nucleotides are TGTGCCACCACGGAGCGGGGGGCCCAAAACACCGGGGAGCTGTTTTTT. It is translated as CATTERGAQNTGELFF.

The chain employs TRBV4-3 and TRBJ1-5; maybe TRBD1 (6 bases). V was clipped by 0 bases and J by 5 bases, with 11 bases between them. There are 15 residues in the CDR3. Germline CDR1 and CDR2: LGHNA and YSLEER. The DNA of the CDR3 is TGCGCCAGCAGCCAAGATCAGGGGCCGGATCAGCCCCAGCATTTT. Protein product: CASSQDQGPDQPQHF.

The V and J genes are TRBV13 and TRBJ2-7, with TRBD1 identical over 8 bases. J lost 5 bases, V lost 4 bases, and 7 bases had no gene match. This CDR3 is built from 14 residues. Looked up from germline, CDR1 is PRHDT and CDR2 is FYEKMQ (reference sequence). The CDR3 spells CASSSQTGVDEQYF. CDR3 nucleotides: TGTGCCAGCAGCTCACAGACAGGGGTGGACGAGCAGTACTTC.

The chain joins TRBV9 to TRBJ1-6; 10 bases line up with TRBD1. Germline trimming cut 0 bases from V and 7 bases from J; bases unmatched to any gene: 4. CDR1 is SGDLS and CDR2 is YYNGEE in the germline V gene. The CDR3 runs to 16 residues. DNA for the CDR3: TGTGCCAGCAGCGTAGGGGACAGGGGCGCGAATTCACCCCTCCACTTT. As protein: CASSVGDRGANSPLHF.

The rearrangement links TRBV9 to TRBJ2-5, with TRBD1 identical over 7 bases. Trimming cost V 4 bases and J 0 bases; bases outside gene matches: 3. Germline CDR1 and CDR2: SGDLS and YYNGEE. The CDR3 has 14 amino acids. CDR3 in amino acids: CASSPTGNQETQYF. The CDR3 coding sequence is TGTGCCAGCAGCCCGACAGGGAACCAAGAGACCCAGTACTTC.

The chain joins TRBV5-1 to TRBJ1-5, with TRBD1 matching over 9 bases. CDR1 and CDR2 from the germline V gene are SGHRS and YFSETQ. J was trimmed by 7 bases and V by 0 bases; bases with no gene match: 2. The CDR3 length is 14 residues. CDR3 in DNA: TGCGCCAGCAGCTTGGGACAGGGGGACCAGCCCCAGCATTTT. The encoded protein is CASSLGQGDQPQHF.

The chain couples TRBV7-8 to TRBJ1-6, with unresolved D. The germline CDR1 and CDR2 sequences are SGHVS and FQNEAQ. V was clipped by 4 bases and J by 4 bases, with 2 bases between them. The CDR3 length is 12 residues. The CDR3 sequence is CASSSYNSPLHF. The CDR3, as DNA: TGTGCCAGCAGCTCTTATAATTCACCCCTCCACTTT.

The V call is TRBV4-1, the J call TRBJ1-5; tentatively, D is TRBD1 (6 bases). CDR1 and CDR2 from the germline V gene are MGHRA and YSYEKL. CDR3 length: 15 amino acids. The V end was cut by 6 bases, the J end by 3 bases, with 15 bases between. The CDR3: CASRLGQRNNQPQHF. The CDR3 nucleotides are TGCGCCAGCAGACTTGGACAGAGAAACAATCAGCCCCAGCATTTT.

This rearrangement joins TRBV27 to TRBJ1-1; D perhaps matches TRBD1 (6 bases). The germline V and J ends were trimmed by 8 bases and 4 bases, with 14 bases remaining between them. CDR3 length: 13 amino acids. Germline V gene lookup returns CDR1 MNHEY and CDR2 SMNVEV (reference sequence). CDR3 protein: CASLQGLGTEAFF. In DNA form, the CDR3 reads TGTGCCAGCCTACAGGGTTTGGGCACTGAAGCTTTCTTT.

The chain joins TRBV12-5 to TRBJ1-5; maybe TRBD1 (5 bases). Between the trimmed V and J ends, which lost 6 bases and 6 bases, there was a span of 15 bases. CDR1 and CDR2 from the germline V gene are LGHNT and FRNRAP. This CDR3 is 14 amino acids long. The CDR3 DNA sequence: TGTGCTAGTGGCATCTGGGGCGAGAGTCAGCCCCAGCATTTT. This codes for CASGIWGESQPQHF.

The genes are TRBV12-3 or TRBV12-4 and TRBJ1-3; no firm D call. CDR3 length equals 11 residues. Trimming pared 7 bases from V and 6 bases from J, leaving 7 bases between. The CDR3 loop is CASTRINTIYF. The CDR3 DNA reads as TGTGCCAGCACCAGGATAAACACCATATATTTT.

This clone showed up just once. The chain carries TRBV5-1 and TRBJ2-7, with TRBD1 matching over 9 bases. The CDR3 spans 16 residues. CDR1 SGHRS and CDR2 YFSETQ come from the germline V gene. V was pared by 3 bases and J by 4 bases, with 11 bases of the junction left unmatched. The CDR3 reads CASSSFSGDREYEQYF. The CDR3 nucleotides are TGCGCCAGCAGCTCCTTCTCCGGGGACAGGGAATACGAGCAGTACTTC.

The genes are TRBV15 and TRBJ1-4, with 7 bases matching TRBD1. Germline V gene sequence: CDR1 LNHNV, CDR2 YYDKDF (reference sequence). The CDR3 sequence is 15 residues long. V shed 2 bases, J shed 2 bases, and the junction held 2 bases outside the gene matches. The CDR3 is CATSRTQGTNEKLFF. The CDR3 nucleotides are TGTGCCACCAGCAGAACACAGGGGACTAATGAAAAACTGTTTTTT.

This chain links TRBV9 with TRBJ2-3, with D possibly being TRBD1 (6 bases). Deletions cut 3 bases from V and 2 bases from J, with 13 bases between. The germline gives CDR1 SGDLS, CDR2 YYNGEE. CDR3 length equals 15 residues. DNA of the CDR3: TGTGCCAGCAGCGGAGGGGGATATGACACAGATACGCAGTATTTT. Its protein is CASSGGGYDTDTQYF.

The chain has TRBV19 and TRBJ1-2; 8 positions match TRBD1. The CDR3 is 13 residues long. The V and J ends lost 10 bases and 6 bases, in that order; junction bases with no gene match: 10. The germline gives CDR1 LNHDA, CDR2 SQIVND (reference sequence). The CDR3 loop is CATSGTGWDGYTF. The CDR3 region has the DNA TGTGCCACCTCCGGGACAGGATGGGATGGCTACACCTTC. The whole variable domain, remainder taken from reference TRBV19 and TRBJ1-2, is DGGITQSPKYLFRKEGQNVTLSCEQNLNHDAMYWYRQDPGQGLRLIYYSQIVNDFQKGDIAEGYSVSREKKESFPLTVTSAQKNPTAFYLCATSGTGWDGYTFGSGTRLTVV.

The J gene is TRBJ2-1, the V gene TRBV6-5; maybe TRBD1 (7 bases). Germline V gene lookup returns CDR1 MNHEY and CDR2 SVGAGI. Between the trimmed V and J ends, which lost 4 bases and 1 base, there was a span of 11 bases. The CDR3 loop spans 15 amino acids. The DNA of the CDR3 is TGTGCCAGCAGTTTTTCAGGGGGGTCCTACAATGAGCAGTTCTTC. Amino acid sequence: CASSFSGGSYNEQFF.

The V call is TRBV4-3, the J call TRBJ2-7; D is unclear. The CDR3 totals 13 residues. CDR1 is LGHNA and CDR2 is YSLEER in the germline V gene. With 1 base removed from V and 2 bases from J, the gap between germline ends came to 6 bases. The CDR3, as DNA: TGCGCCAGCAGCCAAGTAGTGGCCTACGAGCAGTACTTC. It specifies CASSQVVAYEQYF.

The rearrangement links TRBV4-3 to TRBJ2-3; D is undetermined. V was pared by 0 bases and J by 2 bases, with 6 bases between. The CDR3 runs to 14 residues. The germline V gene encodes CDR1 LGHNA and CDR2 YSLEER. This CDR3 reads CASSQELFTDTQYF. The CDR3 DNA reads as TGCGCCAGCAGCCAAGAACTATTCACAGATACGCAGTATTTT.

V is TRBV15 and J is TRBJ2-7; 10 bases align to TRBD1. V lost 5 bases to trimming and J lost 2 bases; unmatched junction nucleotides: 9. CDR1 is LNHNV, CDR2 YYDKDF, per germline (reference sequence). The CDR3 contains 16 residues. Here the CDR3 reads CATSLSRGQGAYEQYF. Here the CDR3 DNA reads TGTGCCACCAGCCTTTCACGAGGACAGGGGGCCTACGAGCAGTACTTC.

The chain employs TRBV6-5 and TRBJ1-2; the match to TRBD1 covers 7 bases. Germline-derived CDR1 and CDR2 are MNHEY and SVGAGI. V lost 6 bases and J lost 6; bases outside the gene matches: 7. The CDR3 runs 13 residues. CDR3 amino acids: CASSRTGFNGYTF. The CDR3 bases are TGTGCCAGCAGCCGGACAGGATTTAATGGCTACACCTTC.

The chain recombines TRBV25-1 with TRBJ1-3; D remains ambiguous. The CDR3 spans 13 residues. V gave up 7 bases and J gave up 2 bases, with 9 bases separating them. The germline CDR1 and CDR2 sequences are MGHDK and SYGVNS. The chain's CDR3 is CASTPRAGNTIYF. The CDR3 coding sequence is TGTGCCAGCACCCCCCGCGCTGGAAACACCATATATTTT.

The V gene is TRBV11-2, the J gene TRBJ2-7; D possibly corresponds to TRBD2 (5 bases). V was cut by 1 base and J by 1 base, with 8 bases left in between. Germline CDR1 SGHAT, CDR2 FQNNGV. The CDR3 totals 14 residues. CDR3 sequence reads: CASSLAGNSYEQYF. In DNA, the CDR3 is TGTGCCAGCAGCTTAGCCGGGAATTCCTACGAGCAGTACTTC.

The chain uses TRBV5-4 and TRBJ2-5, with D possibly TRBD2 on 6 matching bases. From germline, CDR1 is SGHNT and CDR2 YYREEE (reference sequence). The CDR3 covers 13 residues. The ends were cut back, 7 bases at V and 5 bases at J, with 15 bases in the middle. The CDR3 coding sequence is TGTGCCAGCGCCTGGGCGGAGGGGGAGACCCAGTACTTC. Translated: CASAWAEGETQYF.

The chain recombines TRBV5-1 with TRBJ1-2; 7 bases fit TRBD1. Germline CDR1 and CDR2: SGHRS and YFSETQ. The CDR3 has 15 amino acids. Trimming cost V 0 bases and J 4 bases; bases outside gene matches: 6. The chain's CDR3 is CASSLEGQWGYGYTF. CDR3 DNA sequence: TGCGCCAGCAGCTTGGAGGGACAGTGGGGCTATGGCTACACCTTC. Using reference TRBV5-1 and TRBJ1-2 for the parts outside the CDR3, the full variable domain is KAGVTQTPRYLIKTRGQQVTLSCSPISGHRSVSWYQQTPGQGLQFLFEYFSETQRNKGNFPGRFSGRQFSNSRSEMNVSTLELGDSALYLCASSLEGQWGYGYTFGSGTRLTVV.

This clone was observed a handful of times. The V gene is TRBV2, the J gene TRBJ1-5; no clear D gene. Deletions cut 4 bases from V and 9 bases from J, with 16 bases between. CDR1 and CDR2 from the germline V gene are SNHLY and FYNNEI. This CDR3 has 14 amino acids. The CDR3 nucleotides read TGTGCCAGCAGTGGAATAAGGGAGGGTCGGCCCCAGCATTTT. Translation: CASSGIREGRPQHF.

The chain carries TRBV5-6 and TRBJ1-3; D is unclear. The germline V and J ends were trimmed by 5 bases and 1 base, with 10 bases remaining between them. Germline V gene data show CDR1 as SGHDT and CDR2 as YYEEEE. The CDR3 covers 14 residues. The CDR3 spells CASSYELSGNTIYF. The CDR3 bases are TGTGCCAGCAGTTATGAGTTATCTGGAAACACCATATATTTT.

J is TRBJ2-5 and V is TRBV5-4; 12 bases agree with TRBD2. The J segment lost 5 bases and the V segment lost 1 base, leaving 3 bases of the junction unmatched. The CDR3 is 15 residues long. Germline lookup yields CDR1 SGHNT and CDR2 YYREEE (reference sequence). CDR3 protein: CASSLRTSGVETQYF. The CDR3 nucleotides read TGTGCCAGCAGCTTGCGGACTAGCGGGGTGGAGACCCAGTACTTC.

The V call is TRBV3-1 (or the pseudogene TRBV3-2), the J call TRBJ2-5; D is perhaps TRBD2 (6 bases). Germline V gene lookup returns CDR1 LGHDT and CDR2 YNNKEL (reference sequence). V was cut by 0 bases and J by 2 bases, with 16 bases left in between. This CDR3 region has 17 residues. CDR3 sequence reads: CASSQDGEGRRQETQYF. In DNA, the CDR3 is TGTGCCAGCAGCCAAGACGGCGAGGGGAGGCGTCAAGAGACCCAGTACTTC.

The chain links TRBV6-5 to TRBJ1-1; 8 bases line up with TRBD1. This CDR3 region has 14 residues. J was trimmed by 8 bases and V by 4 bases; bases with no gene match: 9. The germline gives CDR1 MNHEY, CDR2 SVGAGI. CDR3 sequence: CASSLLGQGAEAFF. CDR3 in DNA: TGTGCCAGCAGTTTACTCGGACAGGGTGCGGAAGCTTTCTTT.

This rearrangement joins TRBV4-2 to TRBJ1-1, with D possibly being TRBD1 (6 bases). Trimming removed 3 bases from V and 5 bases from J, with 16 bases in between. The length of the CDR3 is 15 residues. CDR1 is LGHNA and CDR2 is YNFKEQ in the germline V gene. The CDR3 nucleotides read TGTGCCAGCAGCCAGGCCAACAGGGCGGAAACTGAAGCTTTCTTT. Its protein product is CASSQANRAETEAFF.

The V call is TRBV7-9, the J call TRBJ1-2; the D gene is possibly TRBD1 (5 bases). CDR1 is SEHNR and CDR2 is FQNEAQ in the germline V gene (reference sequence). The CDR3 contains 14 residues. The V end lost 3 bases, the J end lost 4 bases, and 12 bases lay between the germline ends. The CDR3 DNA sequence: TGTGCCAGCAGCTTCCACGACAGCCTCTATGGCTACACCTTC. Its translation is CASSFHDSLYGYTF. Complete variable domain (other parts from reference TRBV7-9 and TRBJ1-2): DTGVSQNPRHKITKRGQNVTFRCDPISEHNRLYWYRQTLGQGPEFLTYFQNEAQLEKSRLLSDRFSAERPKGSFSTLEIQRTEQGDSAMYLCASSFHDSLYGYTFGSGTRLTVV.

The chain carries TRBV9 and TRBJ2-1, with a tentative D call TRBD2 (5 bases). This CDR3 spans 15 amino acids. V lost 0 bases, J lost 2 bases, and 9 bases lay in between. Germline V lookup: CDR1 SGDLS, CDR2 YYNGEE. CDR3 nucleotide sequence: TGTGCCAGCAGCGTAGGGACGGGAACCTACAATGAGCAGTTCTTC. As protein: CASSVGTGTYNEQFF. Looking up the rest from reference TRBV9 and TRBJ2-1 gives the full variable domain: DSGVTQTPKHLITATGQRVTLRCSPRSGDLSVYWYQQSLDQGLQFLIQYYNGEERAKGNILERFSAQQFPDLHSELNLSSLELGDSALYFCASSVGTGTYNEQFFGPGTRLTVL.